One TCR beta chain is described in this entry. The antigen is undetermined. V lost 2 bases and J 3 bases, leaving 5 bases between the germline ends. The CDR3 loop spans 12 amino acids. The V gene's germline CDR1 is MDHEN and CDR2 SYDVKM. TCRdb's table, derived via immunoSEQ multiplex PCR, lists solely in-frame clones and lacks some. This sample carries 200,000 to 250,000 clones, more than 70% of them seen once, and the ten largest clones take about an eighth. These data come from a study of cytotoxic CD8 clonotypes in ibrutinib-treated CLL. Points from the study as a whole: Sample timing was unmatched between remission and later-progressing patients; lymph nodes unstudied. Clonality climbed at ibrutinib response, then dropped toward baseline at progression.

The sequencing here drew on PBMCs, taken after 12 months of ibrutinib treatment. V and J are TRBV28 and TRBJ2-7; D call uncertain. This TCR was recovered from a human donor with chronic lymphocytic leukemia. CDR3 protein: CASSLTVYEQYF. CDR3 nucleotide sequence: TGTGCCAGCAGTTTAACAGTCTACGAGCAGTACTTC.